Listed here is a single T cell receptor (beta chain). Its antigen is undetermined. This PCR relied on a set of 60 Vbeta primers and 13 Jbeta primers. Some clones are missing from TCRdb's copy, which holds only in-frame ones; the method was immunoSEQ multiplex PCR. The sample consists of roughly 72,000 clones, around 69% of them appearing once. This specimen comes from a study of cytomegalovirus exposure and HLA in healthy donors. This CDR3 region has 13 residues. The germline CDR1 and CDR2 sequences are SGHRS and YFSETQ. Between the trimmed V and J ends, which lost 4 bases and 4 bases, there was a span of 11 bases. General study points: The classifier reportedly diagnosed cytomegalovirus status with high specificity and sensitivity. Earlier analysis found most TCR beta V segments productive about 87% or about 30% of the time.

The clonotype originates from a human donor in good health. Material: PBMCs. J is TRBJ1-1 and V is TRBV5-1, with no clear D. In DNA form, the CDR3 reads TGCGCCAGCAGCGGTGGGAGCGGCACTGAAGCTTTCTTT. Its protein is CASSGGSGTEAFF.